The rows below give T cell receptor beta chains drawn from one sample of a study of blood T cells in healthy people across ages. TCRdb ran MiXCR on the 5' RACE reads and lists one entry per CDR3 protein. The repertoire holds 800,000 to 1,300,000 distinct CDR3 sequences, with under 30% as singletons. These same records also appear under a second study, on T cells of mothers and their children.

Sequenced: blood. Receptor source: a girl aged 2 to 9 in good health. Both conserved end residues are trimmed from each CDR3. Clone size, where shown, is once, few, many, or a class for clones that have expanded.

>TRBV21-1|NA
ASSKSHIYEQY
>TRBV5-1|NA
ASSPRPDNYGYT
>TRBV6-6|few
ASSYDGEIYGYT
>TRBV29-1|NA
SVAVDGLETQY
>TRBV12-3/TRBV12-4|few
ASSFRSMETSGETQY
>TRBV20-1|few
SASFLAEQETQY
>TRBV7-8|NA
ASSLAQGRLETQY
>TRBV5-8|few
ASTALAGSETQY
>TRBV6-5|NA
ASRSPGQVVPGELF
>TRBV7-9|few
ASSLAPDEAF
>TRBV27|NA
ASSSLDRSYEQY
>TRBV27|many
ASCRLGNYEQY
>TRBV28|once
ASSLSLAGEYEQY
>TRBV7-9|NA
ASSLETDGDEQF
>TRBV19|NA
ASSIFQNTEAF
>TRBV6-5|few
ASSSYKGRYTEAF
>TRBV7-2|NA
ASSPRQGMRTEAF
>TRBV7-8|few
ASSLWGTGTLNEQF
>TRBV29-1|few
SVDSNTNYGYT
>TRBV7-9|NA
ASSLVLGLGEQF
>TRBV29-1|few
SVALQGNGYT
>TRBV4-3|few
ASSQAQGNYEQY